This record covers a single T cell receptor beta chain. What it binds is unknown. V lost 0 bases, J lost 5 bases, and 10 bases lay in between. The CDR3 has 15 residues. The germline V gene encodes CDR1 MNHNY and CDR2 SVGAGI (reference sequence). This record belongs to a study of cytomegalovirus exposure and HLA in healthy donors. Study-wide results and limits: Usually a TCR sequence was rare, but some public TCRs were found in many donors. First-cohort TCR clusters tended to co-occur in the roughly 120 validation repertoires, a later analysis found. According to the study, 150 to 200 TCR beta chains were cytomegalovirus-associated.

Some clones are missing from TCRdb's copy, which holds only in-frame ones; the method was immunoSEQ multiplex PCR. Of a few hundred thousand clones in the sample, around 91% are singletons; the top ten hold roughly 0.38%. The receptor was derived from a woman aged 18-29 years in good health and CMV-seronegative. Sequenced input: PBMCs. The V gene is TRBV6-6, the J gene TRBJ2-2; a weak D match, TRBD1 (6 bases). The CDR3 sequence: CASSYSGGRTGELFF. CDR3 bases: TGTGCCAGCAGTTACTCAGGGGGAAGAACCGGGGAGCTGTTTTTT.